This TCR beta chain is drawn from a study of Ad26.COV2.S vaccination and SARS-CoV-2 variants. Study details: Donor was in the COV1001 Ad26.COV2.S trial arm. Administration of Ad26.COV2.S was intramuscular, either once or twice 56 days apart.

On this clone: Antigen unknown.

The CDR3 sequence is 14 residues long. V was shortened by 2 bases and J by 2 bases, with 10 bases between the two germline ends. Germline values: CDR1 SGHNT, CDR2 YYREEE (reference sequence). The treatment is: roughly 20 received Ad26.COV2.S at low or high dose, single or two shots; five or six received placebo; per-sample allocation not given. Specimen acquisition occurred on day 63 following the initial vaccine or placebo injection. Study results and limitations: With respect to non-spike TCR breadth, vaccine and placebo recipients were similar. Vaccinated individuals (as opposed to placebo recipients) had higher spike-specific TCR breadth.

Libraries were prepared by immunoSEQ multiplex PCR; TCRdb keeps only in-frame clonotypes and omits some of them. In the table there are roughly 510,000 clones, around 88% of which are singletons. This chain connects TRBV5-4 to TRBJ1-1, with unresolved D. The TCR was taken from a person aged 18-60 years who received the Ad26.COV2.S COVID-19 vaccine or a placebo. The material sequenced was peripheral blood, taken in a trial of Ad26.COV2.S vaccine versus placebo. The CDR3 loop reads CASSFGRTNTEAFF. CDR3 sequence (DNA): TGTGCCAGCAGCTTCGGGAGAACAAACACTGAAGCTTTCTTT. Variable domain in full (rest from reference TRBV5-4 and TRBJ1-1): ETGVTQSPTHLIKTRGQQVTLRCSSQSGHNTVSWYQQALGQGPQFIFQYYREEENGRGNFPPRFSGLQFPNYSSELNVNALELDDSALYLCASSFGRTNTEAFFGQGTRLTVV.